What follows describes a single T cell receptor (beta chain). Its antigen is currently not known. Base qualities are not at hand, and no much larger clone is one base apart. Collaborating institutions collected whole blood in K2EDTA tubes following their own protocols. For TCRbeta analysis, collaborators shipped samples as frozen whole blood, isolated PBMCs, or DNA extracted from either of those sample types. The sample belongs to a study of blood T cell repertoires in COVID-19 (dated by TCRdb to 2019 to 2021). Turning to the overall study: The collaborator samples originated in the United States, Italy and Spain and spanned the acute and convalescent phases of COVID-19. The material from the prospective study consisted of cDNA or gDNA derived from T cells, B-cell-depleted T cells, or PBMCs. The dataset comprised deeply sampled blood TCRbeta repertoires from subjects exposed to, actively infected with, or recovered from COVID-19. The repertoires were released in a freely available public database meant as a resource for research on the immune response to SARS-CoV-2. Samples came from the ongoing ImmuneRACE study (first 160 participants) plus 1,254 subjects from 6 global collaborators. The sample metadata nearly always contained a de-identified subject ID, COVID-19 status, age in years and sex. Where available, HLA class I and class II types were taken from metadata supplied by the sample provider and were not determined by assay-based typing. Broad study findings and their caveats: Clinical and demographic metadata were provided uncurated, with the amount varying by source and participant.

The immunoSEQ Assay, a bias-controlled multiplex PCR, was used to amplify TCRbeta CDR3 regions from genomic DNA. The paper's data handling went like this. Within the assay, amplification of reference gene primers was used to estimate how many nucleated cells each sample contained. Sequence reads were collapsed and filtered to measure the absolute abundance of every unique TCRbeta CDR3 rearrangement. Productive Simpson clonality was computed per sample as the square root of Simpson's diversity index over productive rearrangements. The table was pulled from immuneACCESS by TCRdb, which kept in-frame rearrangements only. Such tables lose some clones; where checked, under half of the loss comes from unresolved V genes, and the rest has no known cause. V and J calls and clone size are those listed in that table; D and trimming were worked out from the DNA. In all, the sample holds roughly 97,000 clones, and 90% to 95% of those were seen once. The ten largest make up 5% to 6.5% of the sample.

Spanning cysteine to phenylalanine, the CDR3 consists of 16 amino acids. Just the 48-base CDR3 DNA is kept, in frame starting at base 1. The junction shows trimming of 2 bases on V and 1 base on J, and the gene matches do not reach 4 bases of it. The germline V gene (reference sequence) yields LGHDT for CDR1 and YNNKEL for CDR2. This TCR came from a human donor in a cohort sampled during active COVID-19. Sequencing was performed on peripheral blood. This sequence uses TRBV3-1 (or the pseudogene TRBV3-2) and TRBJ2-2, with 7 bases aligning to TRBD2. The CDR3: CASSQPGLMNTGELFF. DNA sequence: TGTGCCAGCAGCCAACCGGGACTAATGAACACCGGGGAGCTGTTTTTT.